This T cell receptor beta chain was sequenced for a study of CD8 T cells in ankylosing spondylitis listed by TCRdb under 2017. In terms of the full investigation: T cell receptor beta repertoires were profiled in healthy donors and ankylosing spondylitis patients so that disease-linked TCR variants could be found. In total, the full study cohort was made up of some 100 healthy donors and 25 to 30 ankylosing spondylitis patients. Samples of peripheral blood were taken, and for ankylosing spondylitis patients, synovial fluid was collected as well. What the authors observed across the whole study: Significant enrichment of the disease-linked clones was reported in matched synovial fluid samples from ankylosing spondylitis patients. Blood from ankylosing spondylitis patients appeared to be characterized by a TCR beta motif made up of several highly homologous amino acid variants. The disease-linked clones had a CD8+ phenotype and were found at relatively low frequencies in peripheral blood. Some motif variants were previously reported in synovial fluid and blood of reactive arthritis patients, suggesting common disease-initiation mechanisms.

This clonotype was seen many times. Its target antigen remains unknown. No base qualities exist here, and no much larger clone lies one base off it. These reads were obtained on an Illumina HiSeq 2500. Quantitative 5'-RACE with molecular barcodes was the method used to prepare the TCR beta libraries. The paper's processing steps were these. A new computational method, built on a probabilistic model of VDJ rearrangement, was used to identify disease-linked TCR variants. The public reads were reanalyzed by TCRdb: fastp trimming at Q25, MiXCR alignment, in-frame beta chains only. Rows are combined by CDR3 protein, so each entry shows the most common genes and DNA. The V and J calls reflect TCRdb's pipeline rather than the authors' work. The sample data list around 300,000 distinct CDR3 sequences, and 11% of these were observed just once. The ten largest clones represent more than 7% of the sample. For CDR1 and CDR2, the germline V gene (reference sequence) lists DFQATT and SNEGSKA. The CDR3, from cysteine to phenylalanine, totals 14 residues. Just CDR3 DNA is preserved here, 42 bases in frame from base 1. Trimming removed 6 bases from V and 4 bases from J; the gene matches leave 10 bases unexplained.

The sample consisted of blood, either unsorted or a sorted T cell fraction (not recorded which). Recombination joined TRBV20-1 with TRBJ1-1; TRBD1 fits 8 bases in the junction. This clonotype was obtained from a female donor with ankylosing spondylitis or in good health (not recorded which). CDR3 sequence: CSARRTGFRTEAFF. The sequence in DNA is TGCAGTGCCCGCCGGACAGGGTTTCGCACTGAAGCTTTCTTT.